These 25 T cell receptor beta chains were sequenced from one sample in a study of a mutant IDH1 vaccine in newly diagnosed glioma. TCRdb's table, derived via immunoSEQ multiplex PCR, lists solely in-frame clones and lacks some. The data show 50,000 to 70,000 clones, approximately 80% seen once. These receptors have no known antigen. The time point was: week 5, during vaccination. Each dose delivered 300 ug of mutant IDH1 20-mer peptide subcutaneously with imiquimod. The sequenced sample was PBMCs, obtained from a glioma patient whose treatment included an IDH1 peptide vaccine. These TCRs come from a woman aged 18 to 35 with glioma. Some clones in this sample may be carry-over from other donors' samples.

This chain uses TRBV11-3 with TRBJ2-7; D is perhaps TRBD1 or TRBD2 (5 bases each). V dropped 7 bases and J dropped 6 bases, with 13 bases sitting between them. The germline gives CDR1 SGHNT, CDR2 YENEEA. The CDR3 runs 12 residues. CDR3 DNA: TGTGCCAGCAACTCTCCTGGGGGCGAGCAGTACTTC. Translated: CASNSPGGEQYF.

This chain connects TRBV7-7 to TRBJ1-1; no reliable D call. V was trimmed by 5 bases and J by 3 bases, leaving 13 bases between them. The germline gives CDR1 SSHAT, CDR2 FNYEAQ (reference sequence). The CDR3 runs to 14 residues. CDR3 DNA: TGTGCCAGCAGCGCTGACGGAGGAGACACTGAAGCTTTCTTT. Protein: CASSADGGDTEAFF.

This sequence joins TRBV10-3 and TRBJ2-5; a weak D match, TRBD1 (6 bases). The closer fit of TRBJ2-7 to the DNA end suggests the J call may be wrong. Germline V gene lookup returns CDR1 ENHRY and CDR2 SYGVKD. This CDR3 is built from 15 residues. The CDR3 spells CAISEPGTLSYEQYF. DNA for the CDR3: TGTGCCATCAGTGAACCCGGGACACTCTCCTACGAGCAGTACTTC.

J is TRBJ2-1 and V is TRBV7-9, with 8 bases matching TRBD1. CDR3 length equals 15 residues. The junction had 3 bases not matched to a gene; V was cut back by 4 bases and J by 1 base. Germline CDR1 reads SEHNR; CDR2 reads FQNEAQ (reference sequence). CDR3 residues: CASSSTGASYNEQFF. The CDR3 DNA follows: TGTGCCAGCAGCTCGACAGGGGCATCCTACAATGAGCAGTTCTTC.

V is TRBV5-4 and J is TRBJ2-1; 12 bases line up with TRBD1. V was clipped by 4 bases and J by 8 bases; unmatched bases: 7. The CDR3 spans 15 residues. Germline CDR1 SGHNT, CDR2 YYREEE (reference sequence). The CDR3 reads CASSLPGQGADEQFF. CDR3 DNA: TGTGCCAGCAGCCTCCCGGGACAGGGGGCGGATGAGCAGTTCTTC.

The chain recombines TRBV5-6 with TRBJ2-2; 8 bases agree with TRBD1. CDR3 length: 16 amino acids. The germline V gene has CDR1 SGHDT and CDR2 YYEEEE. V was clipped by 5 bases and J by 0 bases; unmatched bases: 6. CDR3 coding DNA: TGTGCCAGCAGACTTACAGGGGGACCGAACACCGGGGAGCTGTTTTTT. Amino acid sequence: CASRLTGGPNTGELFF.

This rearrangement joins TRBV29-1 to TRBJ2-3, with a possible D match to TRBD2 (5 bases). The germline V gene has CDR1 SQVTM and CDR2 ANQGSEA. The V end lost 7 bases, the J end lost 3 bases, and 17 bases lay between the germline ends. CDR3 length: 14 amino acids. CDR3 in DNA: TGCAGCGCAGCTCCAGGAGGAGAGACAGATACGCAGTATTTT. Its translation is CSAAPGGETDTQYF.

This CDR3 is CASSQGRASYEQYF. The DNA for the CDR3 is TGCGCCAGCAGCCAAGGCCGGGCCTCCTACGAGCAGTACTTC. The rearrangement uses TRBV4-3 and TRBJ2-7; the D is unclear. Trimming left V 1 base short and J 0 bases short, with 7 bases between. CDR3 length equals 14 residues. The germline V gene encodes CDR1 LGHNA and CDR2 YSLEER.

This clone was recorded a few times. The rearrangement uses TRBV9 and TRBJ2-5; D is perhaps TRBD1 (5 bases). Germline lookup yields CDR1 SGDLS and CDR2 YYNGEE. The CDR3 runs 14 residues. V lost 0 bases and J 4 bases, leaving 10 bases between the germline ends. The CDR3 DNA reads as TGTGCCAGCAGCGTAGGAATAGGGGCAGAGACCCAGTACTTC. Translating it yields CASSVGIGAETQYF.

This chain connects TRBV6-1 to TRBJ1-3; D unclear. This CDR3 has 12 residues. The germline gives CDR1 MNHNS, CDR2 SASEGT. The V end lost 2 bases, the J end lost 14 bases, and 13 bases lay between the germline ends. In DNA, the CDR3 is TGTGCCAGCAGTGAACCGCCAAGCCAGCTATATTTT. It encodes CASSEPPSQLYF.

This sequence joins TRBV28 and TRBJ1-5; D may be TRBD1 (6 bases). This CDR3 spans 16 amino acids. The V and J ends lost 4 bases and 0 bases respectively, with 13 bases between them. Germline loops: CDR1 MDHEN, CDR2 SYDVKM. This CDR3 is CASSSTRTDSNQPQHF. The DNA for the CDR3 is TGTGCCAGCAGTTCAACCCGGACAGATAGCAATCAGCCCCAGCATTTT. Variable domain in full (rest from reference TRBV28 and TRBJ1-5): DVKVTQSSRYLVKRTGEKVFLECVQDMDHENMFWYRQDPGLGLRLIYFSYDVKMKEKGDIPEGYSVSREKKERFSLILESASTNQTSMYLCASSSTRTDSNQPQHFGDGTRLSIL.

The J gene is TRBJ2-7, the V gene TRBV6-1, with D possibly matching TRBD1 (7 bases). This CDR3 is built from 14 residues. The V and J ends lost 4 bases and 1 base respectively, with 11 bases between them. CDR1 and CDR2 from the germline V gene are MNHNS and SASEGT. This CDR3 reads CASSAGDSSYEQYF. As DNA, the CDR3 is TGTGCCAGCAGTGCGGGGGACAGTTCCTACGAGCAGTACTTC.

V usage is TRBV4-2 and J usage is TRBJ1-6, with no clear D. The CDR3 has 15 residues. Germline values: CDR1 LGHNA, CDR2 YNFKEQ. V lost 7 bases to trimming and J lost 10 bases, with 20 bases between them. The CDR3 DNA follows: TGTGCCAGCACTAACGGGCGTGCGGGTTACTCACCCCTCCACTTT. It specifies CASTNGRAGYSPLHF.

The chain recombines TRBV7-2 with TRBJ2-5; 7 nucleotides align to TRBD2. CDR3 length: 16 amino acids. V was pared by 3 bases and J by 2 bases, with 9 bases of the junction left unmatched. CDR1 is SGHTA, CDR2 FQGNSA, per germline. CDR3 nucleotide sequence: TGTGCCAGCAGCTTCTCGACTAGCCGCGGGCAAGAGACCCAGTACTTC. Its translation: CASSFSTSRGQETQYF.

The rearrangement links TRBV9 to TRBJ1-5, with 10 bases that match TRBD1. This CDR3 comprises 15 residues. Per germline, CDR1 SGDLS and CDR2 YYNGEE. J lost 4 bases, V lost 0 bases, and 1 base had no gene match. CDR3 region: CASSVGQGANQPQHF. Written as DNA, the CDR3 is TGTGCCAGCAGCGTAGGACAGGGGGCGAATCAGCCCCAGCATTTT.

The V call is TRBV2, the J call TRBJ1-3; possibly TRBD1 for D (5 bases). The CDR3 is 18 residues long. Deletions cut 6 bases from V and 0 bases from J, with 21 bases between. Germline CDR1 reads SNHLY; CDR2 reads FYNNEI. Here the CDR3 DNA reads TGTGCCAGCAGCGCTGGGAGGGGTTTTCCTCTCTCTGGAAACACCATATATTTT. It specifies CASSAGRGFPLSGNTIYF.

The J gene is TRBJ2-7, the V gene TRBV19; D is unresolved. The CDR3 totals 14 residues. V shed 1 base and J shed 0 bases, with 7 bases lying between them. Germline-derived CDR1 and CDR2 are LNHDA and SQIVND (reference sequence). In DNA, the CDR3 is TGTGCCAGTAGTATAGGACTGTCCTCCTACGAGCAGTACTTC. It specifies CASSIGLSSYEQYF.

J is TRBJ1-4 and V is TRBV7-9; D remains ambiguous. V lost 1 base and J 3 bases, leaving 9 bases between the germline ends. The germline CDR1 and CDR2 sequences are SEHNR and FQNEAQ (reference sequence). The CDR3 runs to 15 residues. CDR3 sequence: CASSLGGMPNEKLFF. CDR3 nucleotide sequence: TGTGCCAGCAGCTTAGGAGGAATGCCTAATGAAAAACTGTTTTTT.

CDR3 sequence reads: CASSAGGPHEQFF. The CDR3 DNA reads as TGTGCCAGCAGCGCGGGAGGGCCCCATGAGCAGTTCTTC. The rearrangement uses TRBV11-1 and TRBJ2-1, with 9 bases fitting TRBD2. The V gene end was trimmed by 5 bases and the J gene end by 8 bases; junction bases not matched to a gene: 4. The CDR3 extends over 13 amino acids. The germline gives CDR1 SGHAT, CDR2 FQDESV (reference sequence).

The genes are TRBV30 and TRBJ2-6, with TRBD2 as a possible D gene (6 bases). Germline values: CDR1 GTSNPN, CDR2 SVGIG (reference sequence). V was clipped by 1 base and J by 0 bases, with 16 bases between them. This CDR3 has 18 residues. The CDR3 DNA follows: TGTGCCTGGAGTGCCCTTAGCGGACCCCGCTCTGGGGCCAACGTCCTGACTTTC. As protein: CAWSALSGPRSGANVLTF.

The rearrangement uses TRBV29-1 and TRBJ1-1; the match to TRBD1 covers 8 bases. The germline CDR1 and CDR2 sequences are SQVTM and ANQGSEA. This CDR3 comprises 15 residues. Unmatched junction bases numbered 14, after V lost 7 bases and J lost 4 bases. CDR3 loop: CSALRPNRGGTEAFF. In nucleotides, the CDR3 is TGCAGCGCCCTCAGGCCAAACAGGGGGGGCACTGAAGCTTTCTTT. The full variable domain, completed using reference TRBV29-1 and TRBJ1-1, is SAVISQKPSRDICQRGTSLTIQCQVDSQVTMMFWYRQQPGQSLTLIATANQGSEATYESGFVIDKFPISRPNLTFSTLTVSNMSPEDSSIYLCSALRPNRGGTEAFFGQGTRLTVV.

This sequence joins TRBV6-5 and TRBJ2-7, with TRBD1 matching 8 bases. J was trimmed by 2 bases and V by 2 bases; bases with no gene match: 2. The CDR3 has 14 residues. Germline values: CDR1 MNHEY, CDR2 SVGAGI. The CDR3 DNA reads TGTGCCAGCAGTTACCAACAGGGGGCCTACGAGCAGTACTTC. This encodes CASSYQQGAYEQYF.

J is TRBJ1-6 and V is TRBV11-2; 7 positions agree with TRBD1. The CDR3 runs to 17 residues. Germline loops: CDR1 SGHAT, CDR2 FQNNGV. The ends lost 3 bases at V and 6 bases at J; junction bases unmatched: 11. DNA of the CDR3: TGTGCCAGCAGCTTGGCAGGGGGGAGTTGGCTTAATTCACCCCTCCACTTT. It yields the protein CASSLAGGSWLNSPLHF.

This clone has more than one count but fewer than ten. The rearrangement links TRBV11-2 to TRBJ1-1, with no clear D. Between the trimmed V and J ends, which lost 1 base and 5 bases, there was a span of 11 bases. This CDR3 has 14 residues. The germline V gene encodes CDR1 SGHAT and CDR2 FQNNGV. This CDR3 is CASSLVRGRTEAFF. The DNA of the CDR3 is TGTGCCAGCAGCTTAGTCCGGGGTAGGACTGAAGCTTTCTTT.

The V and J genes are TRBV6-4 and TRBJ1-2, with D possibly matching TRBD1 (5 bases). This CDR3 is built from 13 residues. The germline CDR1 and CDR2 sequences are MRHNA and SNTAGT. Trimming pared 10 bases from V and 1 base from J, leaving 13 bases between. The CDR3 region is CATRDPGNYGYTF. CDR3 coding DNA: TGTGCCACCAGGGACCCGGGTAACTATGGCTACACCTTC.